A selection of T cell receptor beta chains follows, all from one sample in a study of blood T cell repertoires in COVID-19. Repertoires were generated with immunoSEQ multiplex PCR, while TCRdb's copy carries only in-frame clones and drops some. The sample has 55,000 to 90,000 clones; about 86% are singletons. Sequenced input: peripheral blood. Receptors were obtained from a woman aged 60-70 years with acute or convalescent COVID-19. Both conserved end residues are part of each CDR3. Fields, in order: CDR3 protein, CDR3 length, clone size, V gene, J gene. Size values are once, few and many counts, or a class for expanded clones, and some rows have none.

CASSLGAGPREQYF	14	NA	TRBV5-1	TRBJ2-7
CASGSGTGFGYTF	13	few	TRBV12-5	TRBJ1-2
CAWSPTARWGPDTQYF	16	NA	TRBV30	TRBJ2-3
CASSSLGQGSEQYF	14	NA	TRBV5-1	TRBJ2-7
CASSSAGFPRVDIQYF	16	NA	TRBV4-1	TRBJ2-4
CASSTVRQGSNSPLHF	16	NA	TRBV5-1	TRBJ1-6
CASSLRGQGAFKQFF	15	once	TRBV5-1	TRBJ2-1
CASSRTSGGAAETQYF	16	NA	TRBV11-3	TRBJ2-5
CSAFPQVNTEAFF	13	NA	TRBV29-1	TRBJ1-1
CASSLWTEPNSPLHF	15	NA	TRBV7-7	TRBJ1-6
CASSPVPLAFF	11	NA	TRBV7-9	TRBJ1-1
CASSEARLNSPLHF	14	many	TRBV2	TRBJ1-6
CATSRGGTGNTEAFF	15	NA	TRBV15	TRBJ1-1